The 19 T cell receptor beta chains in this list originate from one sample, sequenced in a study of T cell responses to AZD1222 COVID-19 vaccine. Sequencing was performed with immunoSEQ multiplex PCR; in TCRdb, only in-frame clones are kept and a portion is missing. Here the sample spans some 70,000 clones, about four fifths being singletons. This specimen was peripheral blood, taken 28 days after the second AZD1222 dose. All receptors come from an adult who received the AZD1222 COVID-19 vaccine.

The table lists this clone with a few counts. J is TRBJ2-1 and V is TRBV3-1 (or the pseudogene TRBV3-2); D perhaps matches TRBD2 (7 bases). The germline V and J ends were trimmed by 10 bases and 6 bases, with 16 bases remaining between them. The CDR3 is 13 residues long. The germline gives CDR1 LGHDT, CDR2 YNNKEL (reference sequence). CDR3 loop: CATRGGKVNEQFF. DNA for the CDR3: TGTGCCACCAGGGGAGGGAAGGTCAATGAGCAGTTCTTC.

V and J are TRBV15 and TRBJ1-5; D gene uncertain. V dropped 6 bases and J dropped 4 bases, with 10 bases sitting between them. CDR3 size: 13 residues. Germline V gene lookup returns CDR1 LNHNV and CDR2 YYDKDF (reference sequence). CDR3 nucleotide sequence: TGTGCCACCAGTCTTCAGTCAAATCAGCCCCAGCATTTT. This encodes CATSLQSNQPQHF.

The V gene is TRBV6-2 or TRBV6-3, the J gene TRBJ2-7; D could derive from TRBD1 or TRBD2 (5 bases each). V lost 4 bases, J lost 2 bases, and 12 bases lay in between. The CDR3 is made up of 14 amino acids. Germline CDR1 reads MNHEY; CDR2 reads SVGEGT. CDR3 loop: CASSSAGTPYEQYF. For the CDR3, the DNA is TGTGCCAGCAGTTCCGCCGGGACCCCCTACGAGCAGTACTTC.

The chain uses TRBV9 and TRBJ2-1; 9 bases are a match to TRBD1. From germline, CDR1 is SGDLS and CDR2 YYNGEE. This CDR3 is built from 16 residues. Trimming at V came to 0 bases and at J to 2 bases, leaving 3 bases not matched to a gene. The CDR3 region is CASSVARTGAYNEQFF. CDR3 bases: TGTGCCAGCAGCGTAGCTCGGACAGGGGCCTACAATGAGCAGTTCTTC.

This clone was seen once. The chain combines TRBV5-4 with TRBJ1-1; D is possibly TRBD1 (5 bases). The germline V and J ends were trimmed by 2 bases and 1 base, with 9 bases remaining between them. Germline loops: CDR1 SGHNT, CDR2 YYREEE (reference sequence). CDR3 size: 14 residues. The CDR3 loop is CASSFPGGNTEAFF. CDR3 in DNA: TGTGCCAGCAGCTTCCCCGGGGGGAACACTGAAGCTTTCTTT. The variable domain in full, completed from reference TRBV5-4 and TRBJ1-1, reads ETGVTQSPTHLIKTRGQQVTLRCSSQSGHNTVSWYQQALGQGPQFIFQYYREEENGRGNFPPRFSGLQFPNYSSELNVNALELDDSALYLCASSFPGGNTEAFFGQGTRLTVV.

The J gene is TRBJ2-5, the V gene TRBV5-1; 9 bases match TRBD2. There are 15 residues in the CDR3. CDR1 SGHRS and CDR2 YFSETQ come from the germline V gene. J gave up 5 bases and V 4 bases, and 9 bases lay outside the gene matches. The CDR3 nucleotides read TGCGCCAGCAGCCCGAGGACTAGCGCGTCGGAGACCCAGTACTTC. It translates to CASSPRTSASETQYF.

This CDR3 reads CASSKVEGGPRILDYGYTF. The CDR3 DNA reads as TGTGCCAGCAGCAAAGTAGAGGGGGGCCCCCGAATACTAGACTATGGCTACACCTTC. The chain carries TRBV21-1 and TRBJ1-2. TRBV21-1 has pseudogene status. The CDR3 is 19 residues long.

The V call is TRBV28, the J call TRBJ2-1; TRBD2 matches 9 bases. In germline, CDR1 is MDHEN, CDR2 SYDVKM. The CDR3 is 16 amino acids. The V segment lost 1 base and the J segment 4 bases; nucleotides outside the gene matches: 5. CDR3 coding DNA: TGTGCCAGCAGTTTATCCCCGAGCGGGGGGTACAATGAGCAGTTCTTC. It is translated as CASSLSPSGGYNEQFF.

The genes are TRBV7-2 and TRBJ2-3, with 7 nucleotides matching TRBD2. The CDR3 sequence is 16 residues long. In germline, CDR1 is SGHTA, CDR2 FQGNSA. The V and J ends lost 2 bases and 0 bases, in that order; junction bases with no gene match: 5. The CDR3 protein is CASSLLSGVSTDTQYF. The CDR3 nucleotides are TGTGCCAGCAGCTTACTGAGCGGGGTTAGCACAGATACGCAGTATTTT.

The chain carries TRBV27 and TRBJ2-3; 7 bases map to TRBD2. Germline V CDR1 and CDR2: MNHEY, SMNVEV (reference sequence). V shed 5 bases, J shed 8 bases, and the junction held 10 bases outside the gene matches. This CDR3 is 14 amino acids long. The CDR3 region has the DNA TGTGCCAGCAGTGTACAAGGGGCGGGGGTTACGCAGTATTTT. Protein product: CASSVQGAGVTQYF.

The chain carries TRBV3-1 (or the pseudogene TRBV3-2) and TRBJ2-3, with 12 bases matching TRBD2. Germline V gives CDR1 LGHDT, CDR2 YNNKEL (reference sequence). V gave up 6 bases and J gave up 2 bases; unmatched junction bases: 9. CDR3 length: 17 residues. This CDR3 is CASSPQTSGGTTDTQYF. DNA for the CDR3: TGTGCCAGCAGTCCCCAGACTAGCGGGGGTACCACAGATACGCAGTATTTT.

The V and J genes are TRBV5-4 and TRBJ2-3; 8 bases fit TRBD1. This CDR3 has 16 residues. J was trimmed by 3 bases and V by 3 bases; bases with no gene match: 9. CDR1 and CDR2 (germline): SGHNT, YYREEE (reference sequence). CDR3 nucleotides: TGTGCCAGCAGCTCCCGGTCCGGGACAGGAACAGATACGCAGTATTTT. Amino acids: CASSSRSGTGTDTQYF.

The chain links TRBV5-1 to TRBJ1-1; D unclear. Germline CDR1 reads SGHRS; CDR2 reads YFSETQ. The CDR3 spans 13 residues. The V end was cut by 0 bases, the J end by 1 base, with 4 bases between. CDR3 residues: CASSLEQNTEAFF. For the CDR3, the DNA is TGCGCCAGCAGCTTGGAGCAGAACACTGAAGCTTTCTTT.

The rearrangement joins TRBV7-9 to TRBJ1-4, with D perhaps TRBD1 (6 bases). Deletions cut 2 bases from V and 5 bases from J, with 12 bases between. The CDR3 has 15 amino acids. The germline V gene has CDR1 SEHNR and CDR2 FQNEAQ (reference sequence). The DNA for the CDR3 is TGTGCCAGCAGCTTATATACAGGGAAAAATGAAAAACTGTTTTTT. As protein: CASSLYTGKNEKLFF.

This chain joins TRBV19 and TRBJ1-6; no reliable D call. Per the germline V gene, CDR1 is LNHDA and CDR2 is SQIVND (reference sequence). Trimming pared 6 bases from V and 3 bases from J, leaving 18 bases between. The CDR3 is made up of 17 amino acids. This CDR3 is CASSNHIAGSYNSPLHF. For the CDR3, the DNA is TGTGCCAGTAGCAATCATATTGCGGGGAGCTATAATTCACCCCTCCACTTT.

This chain joins TRBV5-1 and TRBJ1-2, with D unclear. Germline CDR1 is SGHRS and CDR2 is YFSETQ. The V end was cut by 0 bases, the J end by 1 base, with 7 bases between. This CDR3 has 14 amino acids. CDR3: CASSLGYGNYGYTF. DNA of the CDR3: TGCGCCAGCAGCTTGGGCTACGGTAACTATGGCTACACCTTC.

The chain employs TRBV28 and TRBJ1-2; D might be TRBD1 (6 bases). This CDR3 comprises 13 residues. Germline lookup yields CDR1 MDHEN and CDR2 SYDVKM. Trimming pared 5 bases from V and 2 bases from J, leaving 9 bases between. The CDR3 DNA reads as TGTGCCAGCAGTATAACAGGGAACTATGGCTACACCTTC. It is translated as CASSITGNYGYTF.

The V and J genes are TRBV4-3 and TRBJ2-1; 7 bases fit TRBD2. Germline CDR1 is LGHNA and CDR2 is YSLEER. V gave up 1 base and J gave up 0 bases; unmatched junction bases: 9. The CDR3 runs to 18 residues. CDR3 loop: CASSQAWTSSASYNEQFF. The CDR3 DNA reads TGCGCCAGCAGCCAAGCGTGGACTAGTTCGGCCTCCTACAATGAGCAGTTCTTC.

This sequence joins TRBV4-3 and TRBJ1-4; D not resolved. CDR1 and CDR2 (germline): LGHNA, YSLEER. The V gene lost 1 base and the J gene lost 2 bases, with 5 bases spanning the gap. This CDR3 is built from 14 residues. The DNA of the CDR3 is TGCGCCAGCAGCCAAGGTTGGACTAATGAAAAACTGTTTTTT. It codes for CASSQGWTNEKLFF.